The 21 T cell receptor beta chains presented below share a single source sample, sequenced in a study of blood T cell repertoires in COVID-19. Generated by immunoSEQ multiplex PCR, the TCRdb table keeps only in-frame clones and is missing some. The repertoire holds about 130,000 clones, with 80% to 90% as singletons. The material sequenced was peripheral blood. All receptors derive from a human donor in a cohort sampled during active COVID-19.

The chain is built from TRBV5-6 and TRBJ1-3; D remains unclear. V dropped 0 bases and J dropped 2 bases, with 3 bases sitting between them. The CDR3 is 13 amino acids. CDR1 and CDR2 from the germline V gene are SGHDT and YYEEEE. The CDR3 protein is CASSLGAGNTIYF. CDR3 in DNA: TGTGCCAGCAGCTTGGGAGCTGGAAACACCATATATTTT.

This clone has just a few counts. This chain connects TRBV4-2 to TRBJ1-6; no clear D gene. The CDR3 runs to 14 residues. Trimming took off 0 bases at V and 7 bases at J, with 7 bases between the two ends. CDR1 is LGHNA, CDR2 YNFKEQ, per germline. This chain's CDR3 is CASSQEVRNSPLHF. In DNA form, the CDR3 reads TGTGCCAGCAGCCAAGAGGTCCGGAATTCACCCCTCCACTTT.

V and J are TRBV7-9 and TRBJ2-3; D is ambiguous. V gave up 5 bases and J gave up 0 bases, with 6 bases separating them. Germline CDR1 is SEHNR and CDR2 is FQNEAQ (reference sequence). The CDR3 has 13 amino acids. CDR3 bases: TGTGCCAGCAGCACAGCTAGCACAGATACGCAGTATTTT. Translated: CASSTASTDTQYF.

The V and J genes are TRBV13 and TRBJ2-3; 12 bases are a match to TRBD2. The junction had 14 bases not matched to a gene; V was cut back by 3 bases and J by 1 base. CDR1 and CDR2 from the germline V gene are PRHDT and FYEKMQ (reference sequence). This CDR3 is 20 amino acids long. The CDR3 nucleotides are TGTGCCAGCAGCTTTTTCACTAGCGGGGGGAAGGAGTTGGGCACAGATACGCAGTATTTT. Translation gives CASSFFTSGGKELGTDTQYF.

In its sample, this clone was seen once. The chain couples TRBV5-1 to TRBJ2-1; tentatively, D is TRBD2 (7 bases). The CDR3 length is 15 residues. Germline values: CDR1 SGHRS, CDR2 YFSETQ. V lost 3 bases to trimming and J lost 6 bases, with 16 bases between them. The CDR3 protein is CASSSGRGSLNEQFF. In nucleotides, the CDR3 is TGCGCCAGCAGCTCTGGGAGGGGGAGCCTCAATGAGCAGTTCTTC.

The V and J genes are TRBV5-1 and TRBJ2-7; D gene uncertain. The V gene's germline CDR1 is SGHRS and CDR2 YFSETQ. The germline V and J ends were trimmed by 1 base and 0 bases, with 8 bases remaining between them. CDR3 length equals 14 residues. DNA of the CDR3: TGCGCCAGCAGCTTGAGCGTGGTCTCCTACGAGCAGTACTTC. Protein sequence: CASSLSVVSYEQYF.

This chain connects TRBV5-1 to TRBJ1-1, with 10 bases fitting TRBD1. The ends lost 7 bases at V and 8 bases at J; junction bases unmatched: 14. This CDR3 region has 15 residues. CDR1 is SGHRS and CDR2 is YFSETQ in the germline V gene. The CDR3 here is CASAAGGTGAPEAFF. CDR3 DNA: TGCGCCAGCGCCGCGGGGGGGACAGGGGCTCCCGAAGCTTTCTTT.

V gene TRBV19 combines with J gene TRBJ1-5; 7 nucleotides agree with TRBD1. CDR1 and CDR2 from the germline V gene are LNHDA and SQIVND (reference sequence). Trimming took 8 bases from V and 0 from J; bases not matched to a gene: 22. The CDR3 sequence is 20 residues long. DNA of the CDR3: TGTGCCAGTCGCTACGGCACCGGGACAGCGAGAATCAATAGCAATCAGCCCCAGCATTTT. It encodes CASRYGTGTARINSNQPQHF.

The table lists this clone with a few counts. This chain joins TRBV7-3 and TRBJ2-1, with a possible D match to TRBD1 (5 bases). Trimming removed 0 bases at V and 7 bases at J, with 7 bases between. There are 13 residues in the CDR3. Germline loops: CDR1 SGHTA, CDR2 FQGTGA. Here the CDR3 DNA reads TGTGCCAGCAGCTTAACAGGGGTGAATGAGCAGTTCTTC. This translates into CASSLTGVNEQFF.

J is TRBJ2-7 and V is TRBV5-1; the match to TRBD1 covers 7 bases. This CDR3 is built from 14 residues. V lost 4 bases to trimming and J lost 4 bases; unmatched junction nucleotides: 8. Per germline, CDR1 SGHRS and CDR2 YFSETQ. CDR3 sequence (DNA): TGCGCCAGCAGCCCCGTCCCGGGACAGTACGAGCAGTACTTC. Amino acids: CASSPVPGQYEQYF. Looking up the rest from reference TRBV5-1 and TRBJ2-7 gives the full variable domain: KAGVTQTPRYLIKTRGQQVTLSCSPISGHRSVSWYQQTPGQGLQFLFEYFSETQRNKGNFPGRFSGRQFSNSRSEMNVSTLELGDSALYLCASSPVPGQYEQYFGPGTRLTVT.

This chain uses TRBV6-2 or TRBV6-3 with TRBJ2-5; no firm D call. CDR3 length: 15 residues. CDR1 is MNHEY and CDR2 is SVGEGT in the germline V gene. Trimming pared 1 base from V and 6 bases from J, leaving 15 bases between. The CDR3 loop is CASSYWVATVKTQYF. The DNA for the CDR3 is TGTGCCAGCAGTTACTGGGTAGCCACGGTTAAGACCCAGTACTTC.

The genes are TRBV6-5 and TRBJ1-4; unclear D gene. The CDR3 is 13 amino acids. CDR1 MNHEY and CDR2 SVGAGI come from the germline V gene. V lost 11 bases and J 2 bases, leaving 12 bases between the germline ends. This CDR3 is CASRGGTNEKLFF. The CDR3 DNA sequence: TGTGCCTCCCGAGGTGGTACTAATGAAAAACTGTTTTTT.

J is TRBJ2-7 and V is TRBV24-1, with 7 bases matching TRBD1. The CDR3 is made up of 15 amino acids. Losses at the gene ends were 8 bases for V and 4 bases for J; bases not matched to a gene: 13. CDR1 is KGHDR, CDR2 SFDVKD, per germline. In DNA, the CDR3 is TGTGCCACCACACCCGGACAGGATTGGAGATACGAGCAGTACTTC. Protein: CATTPGQDWRYEQYF.

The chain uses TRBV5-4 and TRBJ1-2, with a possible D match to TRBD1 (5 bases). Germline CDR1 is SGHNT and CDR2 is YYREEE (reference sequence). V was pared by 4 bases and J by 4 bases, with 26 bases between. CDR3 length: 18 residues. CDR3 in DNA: TGTGCCAGCAGCCCAGGCGAGTGGGCCCGGGGGATAGGCTATGGCTACACCTTC. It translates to CASSPGEWARGIGYGYTF.

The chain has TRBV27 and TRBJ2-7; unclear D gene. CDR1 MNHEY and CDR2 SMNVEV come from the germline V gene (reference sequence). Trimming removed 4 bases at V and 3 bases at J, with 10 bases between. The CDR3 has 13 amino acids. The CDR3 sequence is CASSYRLSYEQYF. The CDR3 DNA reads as TGTGCCAGCAGTTATCGACTCAGCTACGAGCAGTACTTC.

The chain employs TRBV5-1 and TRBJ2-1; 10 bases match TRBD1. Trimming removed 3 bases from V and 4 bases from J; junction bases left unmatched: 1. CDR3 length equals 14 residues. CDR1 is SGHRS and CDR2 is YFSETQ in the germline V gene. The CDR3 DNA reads TGCGCCAGCAGCTGGGACAGGGGTTACAATGAGCAGTTCTTC. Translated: CASSWDRGYNEQFF.

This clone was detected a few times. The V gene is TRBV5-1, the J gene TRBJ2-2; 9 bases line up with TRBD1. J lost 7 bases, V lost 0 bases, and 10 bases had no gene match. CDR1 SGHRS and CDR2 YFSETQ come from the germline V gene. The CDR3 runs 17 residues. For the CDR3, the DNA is TGCGCCAGCAGCTTGGCCGGGACAGGGCTTCCTGGCGGGGAGCTGTTTTTT. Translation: CASSLAGTGLPGGELFF.

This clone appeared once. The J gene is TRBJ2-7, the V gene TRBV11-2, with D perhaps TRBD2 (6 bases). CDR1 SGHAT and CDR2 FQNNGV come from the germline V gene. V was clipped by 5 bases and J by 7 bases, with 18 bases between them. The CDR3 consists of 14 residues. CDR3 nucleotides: TGTGCCAGCAGCCCAGGCATCGTACGGGGGGAGCAGTACTTC. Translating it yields CASSPGIVRGEQYF.

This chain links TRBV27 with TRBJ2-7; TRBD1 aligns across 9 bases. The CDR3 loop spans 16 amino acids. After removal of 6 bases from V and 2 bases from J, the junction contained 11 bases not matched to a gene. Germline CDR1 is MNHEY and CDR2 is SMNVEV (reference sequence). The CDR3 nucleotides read TGTGCCAGCAGCCGAAATACCGGGACAGGGCCCTACGAGCAGTACTTC. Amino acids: CASSRNTGTGPYEQYF.

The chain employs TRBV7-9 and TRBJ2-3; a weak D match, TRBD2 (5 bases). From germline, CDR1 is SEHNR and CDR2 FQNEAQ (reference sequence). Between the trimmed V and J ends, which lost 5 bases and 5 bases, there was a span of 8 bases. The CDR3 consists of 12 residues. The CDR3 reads CASSRGGDTQYF. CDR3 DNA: TGTGCCAGCAGCCGGGGTGGAGATACGCAGTATTTT.

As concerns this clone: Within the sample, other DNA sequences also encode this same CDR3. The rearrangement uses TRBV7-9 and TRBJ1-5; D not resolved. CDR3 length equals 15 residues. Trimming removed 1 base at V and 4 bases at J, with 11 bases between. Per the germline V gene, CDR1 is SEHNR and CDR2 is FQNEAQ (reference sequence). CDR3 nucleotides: TGTGCCAGCAGCTTAGAAGGTGGAGGTAATCAGCCCCAGCATTTT. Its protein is CASSLEGGGNQPQHF. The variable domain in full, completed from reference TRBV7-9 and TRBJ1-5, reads DTGVSQNPRHKITKRGQNVTFRCDPISEHNRLYWYRQTLGQGPEFLTYFQNEAQLEKSRLLSDRFSAERPKGSFSTLEIQRTEQGDSAMYLCASSLEGGGNQPQHFGDGTRLSIL.